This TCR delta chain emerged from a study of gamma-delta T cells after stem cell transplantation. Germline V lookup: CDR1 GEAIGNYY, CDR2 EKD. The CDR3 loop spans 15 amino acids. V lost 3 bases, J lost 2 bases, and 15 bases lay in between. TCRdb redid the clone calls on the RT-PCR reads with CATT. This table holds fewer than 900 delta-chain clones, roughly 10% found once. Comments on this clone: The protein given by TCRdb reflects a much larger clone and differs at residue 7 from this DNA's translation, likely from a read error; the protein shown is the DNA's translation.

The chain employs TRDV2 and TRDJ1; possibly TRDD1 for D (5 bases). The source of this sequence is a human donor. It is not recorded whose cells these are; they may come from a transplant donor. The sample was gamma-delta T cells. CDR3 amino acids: CACDSLIGSTDKLIF. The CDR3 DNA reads TGTGCCTGTGACTCCCTAATAGGGAGTACCGATAAACTCATCTTT.